The present entry profiles one T cell receptor beta chain with its context. Produced via immunoSEQ multiplex PCR; TCRdb's table is partial and in-frame only. Of 100,000 to 150,000 clones listed, about 85% are singletons. This specimen comes from a study of blood T cell repertoires in COVID-19. V was cut by 2 bases and J by 4 bases, with 11 bases left in between. Germline V CDR1 and CDR2: LGHDT, YNNKEL (reference sequence). The CDR3 spans 14 residues. The sequencing input was peripheral blood. The chain joins TRBV3-1 (or the pseudogene TRBV3-2) to TRBJ1-1; D not resolved. The sequence derives from a woman at least 80 years old with acute or convalescent COVID-19. This CDR3 is CASSQLRSRTEAFF. The CDR3 coding sequence is TGTGCCAGCAGCCAACTTCGGTCCCGCACTGAAGCTTTCTTT.